These 16 T cell receptor beta chains share one sample of origin, sequenced in a study of cytomegalovirus exposure and HLA in healthy donors. The data were produced by immunoSEQ multiplex PCR, yet TCRdb's version contains in-frame clones alone and is incomplete. In the table there are 150,000 to 200,000 clones, approximately 84% of which are singletons. The sample consisted of PBMCs. The source of these receptors is a woman between 18 and 30 years old in good health and CMV-seropositive.

This clone was counted a few times. The CDR3 coding sequence is TGTGCCAGCAGCCAGGGAAATTCACCCCTCCACTTT. Protein sequence: CASSQGNSPLHF. The chain uses TRBV5-6 and TRBJ1-6; a possible D gene is TRBD1 (5 bases). The V end was cut by 4 bases, the J end by 7 bases, with 6 bases between. This CDR3 comprises 12 residues. Germline V gene data show CDR1 as SGHDT and CDR2 as YYEEEE.

The gene calls are TRBV10-3 and TRBJ1-1; TRBD1 might be the D (5 bases). The CDR3 sequence is 14 residues long. Germline V CDR1 and CDR2: ENHRY, SYGVKD. The V gene lost 0 bases and the J gene lost 3 bases, with 8 bases spanning the gap. The CDR3 reads CAISESGGDTEAFF. The CDR3 DNA sequence: TGTGCCATCAGTGAGTCGGGGGGGGACACTGAAGCTTTCTTT.

This chain uses TRBV28 with TRBJ2-7, with TRBD1 matching 7 bases. V trimming: 3 bases; J trimming: 3 bases; junction bases outside the gene matches: 2. Per the germline V gene, CDR1 is MDHEN and CDR2 is SYDVKM. CDR3 length equals 13 residues. This CDR3 reads CASSLTGLYEQYF. The CDR3 DNA reads as TGTGCCAGCAGTTTGACAGGGCTCTACGAGCAGTACTTC.

This clone was observed a few times. The chain carries TRBV19 and TRBJ2-7; D gene unclear. The CDR3 sequence is 12 residues long. Germline CDR1 and CDR2: LNHDA and SQIVND (reference sequence). The germline V and J ends were trimmed by 6 bases and 0 bases, with 6 bases remaining between them. CDR3 sequence (DNA): TGTGCCAGTAGCGAGAGCTCCTACGAGCAGTACTTC. Residues: CASSESSYEQYF.

This clone showed up just a few times. This rearrangement joins TRBV11-2 to TRBJ2-7; 7 bases are a match to TRBD1. Looked up from germline, CDR1 is SGHAT and CDR2 is FQNNGV. Trimming took 4 bases from V and 4 from J; bases not matched to a gene: 4. This CDR3 spans 13 amino acids. The CDR3 bases are TGTGCCAGCAGCTGGACAGGCGGGTACGAGCAGTACTTC. It is translated as CASSWTGGYEQYF.

The chain employs TRBV5-6 and TRBJ2-7; D perhaps matches TRBD1 (6 bases). Trimming took off 4 bases at V and 4 bases at J, with 12 bases between the two ends. Germline V gives CDR1 SGHDT, CDR2 YYEEEE. There are 13 residues in the CDR3. This chain's CDR3 is CASSGGATYEQYF. CDR3 nucleotide sequence: TGTGCCAGCAGCGGGGGCGCCACATACGAGCAGTACTTC.

In its sample, this clone was seen a few times. V is TRBV18 and J is TRBJ1-2; a weak D match, TRBD1 (6 bases). Germline lookup yields CDR1 KGHSH and CDR2 LQKENI. V was shortened by 5 bases and J by 8 bases, with 12 bases between the two germline ends. CDR3 length: 12 residues. CDR3 in amino acids: CASSNQGSGYTF. CDR3 sequence (DNA): TGTGCCAGCTCAAACCAGGGGTCCGGCTACACCTTC.

The V gene is TRBV11-2, the J gene TRBJ1-1, with a tentative D call TRBD1 (6 bases). Germline CDR1 SGHAT, CDR2 FQNNGV. Trimming took off 1 base at V and 4 bases at J, with 13 bases between the two ends. This CDR3 is built from 15 residues. The CDR3 spells CASSLVGGRGTEAFF. For the CDR3, the DNA is TGTGCCAGCAGCTTAGTTGGGGGCCGGGGCACTGAAGCTTTCTTT.

The rearrangement joins TRBV2 to TRBJ1-3; 12 bases fit TRBD1. Germline V gene sequence: CDR1 SNHLY, CDR2 FYNNEI. The CDR3 extends over 15 amino acids. V lost 6 bases, J lost 4 bases, and 4 bases stayed unmatched. The chain's CDR3 is CASRAGTGGGNTIYF. DNA for the CDR3: TGTGCCAGCAGGGCCGGGACAGGGGGCGGAAACACCATATATTTT.

This rearrangement joins TRBV4-1 to TRBJ2-1; TRBD1 aligns across 12 bases. The CDR3 has 16 residues. V dropped 5 bases and J dropped 8; count of bases not matched to a gene: 10. The germline V gene has CDR1 MGHRA and CDR2 YSYEKL. CDR3 region: CASSYAGTGGFDEQFF. CDR3 coding DNA: TGCGCCAGCAGCTACGCCGGGACAGGGGGCTTCGATGAGCAGTTCTTC.

This clone has only one observation. V is TRBV2 and J is TRBJ1-3; D gene unclear. Per germline, CDR1 SNHLY and CDR2 FYNNEI. The CDR3 is 12 residues long. V dropped 7 bases and J dropped 0 bases, with 4 bases sitting between them. CDR3 sequence reads: CASTYSGNTIYF. CDR3 DNA sequence: TGTGCCAGCACTTACTCTGGAAACACCATATATTTT.

V and J are TRBV5-1 and TRBJ1-6, with 7 bases aligning to TRBD1. The CDR3 is made up of 18 amino acids. V was pared by 4 bases and J by 12 bases, with 22 bases of the junction left unmatched. Germline-derived CDR1 and CDR2 are SGHRS and YFSETQ. The CDR3, as DNA: TGCGCCAGCAGCAAATCGGGGGGGTCACGACAGGGATCCGAACCCCTCCACTTT. Translation: CASSKSGGSRQGSEPLHF.

The rearrangement uses TRBV5-6 and TRBJ2-3; D ambiguous. Between the trimmed V and J ends, which lost 4 bases and 4 bases, there was a span of 13 bases. The germline V gene has CDR1 SGHDT and CDR2 YYEEEE. This CDR3 has 14 residues. The DNA of the CDR3 is TGTGCCAGCAGCAATCTAGAGGTCCCAGATACGCAGTATTTT. This sequence encodes CASSNLEVPDTQYF.

The J gene is TRBJ1-5, the V gene TRBV28; 7 bases map to TRBD1. Losses at the gene ends were 5 bases for V and 0 bases for J; bases not matched to a gene: 16. Germline V gene lookup returns CDR1 MDHEN and CDR2 SYDVKM. CDR3 length: 19 amino acids. Here the CDR3 reads CASSPPPGQTFYSNQPQHF. CDR3 in DNA: TGTGCCAGCAGTCCCCCTCCGGGACAGACATTCTATAGCAATCAGCCCCAGCATTTT.

The chain has TRBV7-3 and TRBJ1-3, with D possibly being TRBD1 (5 bases). Trimming cost V 6 bases and J 4 bases, with 16 bases left between them. Germline V gene data show CDR1 as SGHTA and CDR2 as FQGTGA. The CDR3 covers 15 residues. CDR3 bases: TGTGCCAGCAGTCAAGCGGGGGGGATCGGAAACACCATATATTTT. Encoded protein: CASSQAGGIGNTIYF.

The rearrangement links TRBV11-3 to TRBJ2-3; 7 nucleotides align to TRBD2. Trimming at V came to 3 bases and at J to 3 bases, leaving 6 bases not matched to a gene. The CDR3 totals 15 residues. The germline CDR1 and CDR2 sequences are SGHNT and YENEEA. CDR3 sequence (DNA): TGTGCCAGCAGCTTTCGCGCGGGAGATACAGATACGCAGTATTTT. Translation: CASSFRAGDTDTQYF.